This T cell receptor beta chain was profiled in a study of beta chain features in type 1 diabetes. Germline V gene data show CDR1 as SEHNR and CDR2 as FQNEAQ (reference sequence). The V and J ends lost 1 base and 2 bases, in that order; junction bases with no gene match: 5. The CDR3 is 16 residues long. Sequenced material consisted of expressed TCRB transcripts (all of the isolated RNA was reverse transcribed). The assay was immunoSEQ multiplex PCR, and TCRdb's table has in-frame clones only and misses some. The sample holds about 360,000 clones, over 10% seen once. This clonotype was sampled from a man between 18 and 35 years old in good health. Sequencing used naive CD4+ T cells from blood. The chain is built from TRBV7-9 and TRBJ2-3, with 8 bases fitting TRBD2. The CDR3 reads CASSLGTSGPTDTQYF. The CDR3 nucleotides read TGTGCCAGCAGCTTAGGAACTAGCGGCCCCACAGATACGCAGTATTTT.